The T cell receptor (beta chain) under discussion was sequenced for a study of graft-versus-host responses after intestinal transplantation (dated by TCRdb to about 2021). In the study overall: The transplants that recipients received were multivisceral, liver-intestinal, or isolated intestinal. All recipients received anti-thymocyte globulin induction followed by maintenance tacrolimus and steroids for around three years. Graft-versus-host and host-versus-graft alloreactive T cell clones were tracked in the graft, circulation and bone marrow after intestinal transplantation using bulk TCR-beta CDR3 sequencing. Alloreactive clones were identified by sequencing pre-transplant mixed lymphocyte reaction products and comparing these products with unstimulated pre-transplant donor and recipient T cells. The cohort enrolled 20 to 25 intestinal transplant recipients, one of whom was a retransplant, and a few patients without pretransplant specimens were excluded. A peak of at least 4% donor T cells among recipient peripheral blood mononuclear cells was the definition used for donor T cell macrochimerism. Instead of going to the commercial service, samples from a few later patients were sequenced in-house on an Illumina MiSeq and processed with MiXCR. The investigation overall reported the following: Early after transplant, peak levels of circulating GvH clones were found to be associated with declines in HvG clones. In patients with donor T cell macrochimerism, the allografts had high GvH to HvG T cell clonal ratios. GvH clones were found in recipient bone marrow, and some of the GvH clones appeared earlier in ileal mucosa or blood, which is consistent with an intestinal mucosal origin. The relatively low number and heterogeneity of intestinal transplant patients limited the conclusions.

Regarding this clone: It has no known antigen specificity. No clone much larger than this one lies a single base away; base qualities are absent.

Preparation of the library involved the immunoSEQ multiplex PCR assay. Adaptive Biotechnologies carried out high-throughput TCR-beta CDR3 sequencing of genomic DNA for most patients. On the study's bioinformatics: Adaptive's ImmunoSEQ software was the source of the TCR sequencing data for 15 to 20 patients, while a few other patients were processed with MiXCR and VDJtools. CDR3 nucleotide sequences shared between donor and recipient were removed because their origin could not be assigned. Alloreactive clones required at least 2-fold expansion over unstimulated cells and minimum CFSE-low frequency of 0.002% (template counts) or 0.001% (read counts). Mappable clones were those detected in sequenced pre-transplant spleen, lymph node, or MLR CFSE-low populations of the donor or recipient. The cumulative frequency of alloreactive clones was calculated as a percentage of all sequences, weighted by copy number. In its TCRdb copy, this immuneACCESS table keeps in-frame sequences only and misses some clones. Where compared with another copy, unresolved V genes explain less than half of these, and the others have no known cause. The V and J calls and clone size come from that table; D and trimming were worked out from the DNA. A total of about 15,000 clones appear in this sample, approximately 62% of them only once. The ten largest clones capture about 13% of the sample.

To isolate intraepithelial and lamina propria lymphocytes from graft specimens, dithiothreitol, EDTA incubations and collagenase D digestion were used. Serial intestinal graft biopsy specimens collected up to 600 days after transplant underwent bulk TCR-beta sequencing. The germline V gene (reference sequence) specifies GTSNPN as CDR1 and SVGIG as CDR2. V loses 0 bases of germline sequence and J loses 4 bases, and the interval between the two ends is 10 bases. The CDR3 holds 15 amino acids from the cysteine to the phenylalanine. The entry retains the CDR3 DNA only, 45 bases that are in frame from base 1.

This chain joins TRBV30 to TRBJ1-6; the D gene is perhaps TRBD1, on 5 matching bases. This sequence was found in a human patient who received an intestinal transplant, so some T cells may come from the graft donor. The specimen was ileum tissue, collected 524 days after transplant. CDR3 reads: CAWSVAGRYNSPLHF. The DNA sequence follows: TGTGCCTGGAGTGTGGCAGGGCGATATAATTCACCCCTCCACTTT.